The next 24 T cell receptor beta chains were all read from a single sample in a study of blood T cell repertoires in COVID-19. Some clones are missing from TCRdb's copy, which holds only in-frame ones; the method was immunoSEQ multiplex PCR. The table shows about 260,000 clones, with approximately 88% occurring only once. Material: peripheral blood. The receptors shown here come from a human donor in a cohort sampled during active COVID-19.

V is TRBV5-1 and J is TRBJ2-3; D is possibly TRBD2 (5 bases). The germline CDR1 and CDR2 sequences are SGHRS and YFSETQ. V lost 3 bases to trimming and J lost 5 bases, with 16 bases between them. This CDR3 comprises 15 residues. This CDR3 reads CASSSNIRTQDTQYF. CDR3 DNA: TGCGCCAGCAGCTCGAACATTCGGACTCAAGATACGCAGTATTTT.

V usage is TRBV2 and J usage is TRBJ1-1, with D perhaps matching TRBD1 (5 bases). Per germline, CDR1 SNHLY and CDR2 FYNNEI. The CDR3 length is 15 residues. V was trimmed by 2 bases and J by 4 bases, leaving 14 bases between them. Written as DNA, the CDR3 is TGTGCCAGCAGTGAACCGGGGGGTGGACTCACTGAAGCTTTCTTT. Its protein is CASSEPGGGLTEAFF.

The rearrangement links TRBV5-1 to TRBJ1-2, with no clear D. CDR3 size: 15 residues. The V gene's germline CDR1 is SGHRS and CDR2 YFSETQ. V was cut by 0 bases and J by 5 bases, with 14 bases left in between. CDR3 protein: CASSLGVENFYGYTF. The CDR3 DNA reads TGCGCCAGCAGCTTGGGAGTCGAAAACTTTTATGGCTACACCTTC.

The chain has TRBV6-5 and TRBJ2-7; D is unclear. V lost 0 bases, J lost 4 bases, and 13 bases lay in between. CDR3 length: 15 residues. Germline CDR1 MNHEY, CDR2 SVGAGI. Written as DNA, the CDR3 is TGTGCCAGCAGTTACTCCTCCGGGTCCCGATACGAGCAGTACTTC. Its protein is CASSYSSGSRYEQYF.

The chain couples TRBV6-1 to TRBJ1-2; unclear D gene. CDR3 length: 15 amino acids. The ends were cut back, 2 bases at V and 8 bases at J, with 18 bases in the middle. Germline CDR1 MNHNS, CDR2 SASEGT. Here the CDR3 reads CASSEWEGTSKGYTF. Here the CDR3 DNA reads TGTGCCAGCAGTGAATGGGAGGGAACCTCTAAGGGCTACACCTTC.

J is TRBJ2-1 and V is TRBV6-5, with D tentatively TRBD2 (6 bases). V lost 0 bases and J lost 4, with 13 bases in between. Germline V gene lookup returns CDR1 MNHEY and CDR2 SVGAGI. The CDR3 is 16 residues long. Here the CDR3 DNA reads TGTGCCAGCAGTTACTCCGGGACTTCTAAATACAATGAGCAGTTCTTC. Translation: CASSYSGTSKYNEQFF.

V is TRBV6-5 and J is TRBJ2-4; 10 positions agree with TRBD1. V shed 10 bases, J shed 9 bases, and the junction held 9 bases outside the gene matches. Germline V CDR1 and CDR2: MNHEY, SVGAGI. The length of the CDR3 is 13 residues. The CDR3 spells CATQTGGWGIQYF. CDR3 in DNA: TGTGCCACCCAGACAGGGGGCTGGGGCATTCAGTACTTC.

The chain employs TRBV19 and TRBJ1-2; the D gene is possibly TRBD1 (6 bases). Germline V gene sequence: CDR1 LNHDA, CDR2 SQIVND (reference sequence). Trimming cost V 7 bases and J 7 bases, with 22 bases left between them. The CDR3 length is 15 residues. CDR3 DNA: TGTGCCAGTACCGATCCGGGGGGGCTGTTTGCTGGCTACACCTTC. This sequence encodes CASTDPGGLFAGYTF.

The chain uses TRBV15 and TRBJ2-7; possibly TRBD1 for D (5 bases). The CDR3 contains 13 residues. CDR1 is LNHNV and CDR2 is YYDKDF in the germline V gene (reference sequence). With 4 bases removed from V and 0 bases from J, the gap between germline ends came to 7 bases. The DNA of the CDR3 is TGTGCCACCAGCACGGACACCTCCTACGAGCAGTACTTC. It translates to CATSTDTSYEQYF.

This clone was observed a single time. The chain has TRBV10-2 and TRBJ2-7; perhaps TRBD2 as D (7 bases). The CDR3 sequence is 14 residues long. The V gene's germline CDR1 is WSHSY and CDR2 SAAADI. Trimming removed 2 bases at V and 2 bases at J, with 10 bases between. CDR3 sequence: CASSEGGGPYEQYF. In DNA form, the CDR3 reads TGCGCCAGCAGTGAGGGGGGGGGCCCCTACGAGCAGTACTTC.

The V gene is TRBV6-2 or TRBV6-3, the J gene TRBJ2-5; 9 bases agree with TRBD1. Trimming removed 2 bases from V and 2 bases from J; junction bases left unmatched: 9. This CDR3 is 17 amino acids long. The germline gives CDR1 MNHEY, CDR2 SVGEGT. CDR3 region: CASSYEYLGQGQETQYF. In DNA form, the CDR3 reads TGTGCCAGCAGTTACGAGTACCTGGGACAGGGACAAGAGACCCAGTACTTC.

The CDR3 bases are TGCGCCAGCAGCCGTTGGGCTAGCGGCGAGCAGTACTTC. This encodes CASSRWASGEQYF. The V call is TRBV10-1, the J call TRBJ2-7, with TRBD2 identical over 7 bases. The V gene end was trimmed by 6 bases and the J gene end by 6 bases; junction bases not matched to a gene: 8. This CDR3 contains 13 residues. Per germline, CDR1 WNHNN and CDR2 SYGVQD (reference sequence).

A single count supports this clone. This sequence joins TRBV9 and TRBJ2-1; 11 bases fit TRBD1. CDR1 SGDLS and CDR2 YYNGEE come from the germline V gene. J gave up 6 bases and V 2 bases, and 4 bases lay outside the gene matches. The CDR3 is made up of 15 amino acids. The CDR3 is CASSVWTGGTNEQFF. The CDR3 DNA sequence: TGTGCCAGCAGCGTGTGGACAGGGGGCACCAATGAGCAGTTCTTC.

This sequence joins TRBV19 and TRBJ1-2; 9 bases map to TRBD1. The V gene end was trimmed by 4 bases and the J gene end by 3 bases; junction bases not matched to a gene: 9. This CDR3 has 16 amino acids. Germline CDR1 and CDR2: LNHDA and SQIVND (reference sequence). In nucleotides, the CDR3 is TGTGCCAGTAGTACCCCGGGACAGGGCTATGACTATGGCTACACCTTC. Its translation: CASSTPGQGYDYGYTF.

The chain links TRBV7-9 to TRBJ1-2, with D maybe TRBD1 (6 bases). The V and J ends lost 5 bases and 6 bases respectively, with 16 bases between them. In germline, CDR1 is SEHNR, CDR2 FQNEAQ (reference sequence). The CDR3 contains 14 residues. The CDR3 is CASSHRDSFHGYTF. In DNA, the CDR3 is TGTGCCAGCAGCCACAGGGATAGTTTTCATGGCTACACCTTC.

This chain joins TRBV7-9 and TRBJ2-5, with D perhaps matching TRBD1 (6 bases). Germline CDR1 reads SEHNR; CDR2 reads FQNEAQ (reference sequence). The V gene lost 4 bases and the J gene lost 2 bases, with 11 bases spanning the gap. The CDR3 has 14 residues. This chain's CDR3 is CASSYMTGQETQYF. The CDR3 nucleotides are TGTGCCAGCAGCTACATGACAGGACAAGAGACCCAGTACTTC.

This clone was detected once. This chain connects TRBV30 to TRBJ2-7; D is possibly TRBD2 (6 bases). Germline assignment: CDR1 GTSNPN and CDR2 SVGIG (reference sequence). The CDR3 runs to 17 residues. The germline V and J ends were trimmed by 0 bases and 2 bases, with 20 bases remaining between them. CDR3 DNA: TGTGCCTGGAGTGTGATACCCATCTGGCGGGGTGCCTACGAGCAGTACTTC. Its translation is CAWSVIPIWRGAYEQYF.

The chain has TRBV11-2 and TRBJ1-4; D is possibly TRBD1 (5 bases). CDR3 length: 17 residues. Germline V lookup: CDR1 SGHAT, CDR2 FQNNGV. Trimming left V 5 bases short and J 2 bases short, with 18 bases between. The CDR3 protein is CASSRTRGRSTNEKLFF. CDR3 coding DNA: TGTGCCAGCAGCCGGACAAGGGGCAGATCGACTAATGAAAAACTGTTTTTT. The full variable domain, rest sourced from reference TRBV11-2 and TRBJ1-4, is EAGVAQSPRYKIIEKRQSVAFWCNPISGHATLYWYQQILGQGPKLLIQFQNNGVVDDSQLPKDRFSAERLKGVDSTLKIQPAKLEDSAVYLCASSRTRGRSTNEKLFFGSGTQLSVL.

The V gene is TRBV10-1, the J gene TRBJ2-1; perhaps TRBD1 as D (5 bases). The V gene lost 3 bases and the J gene lost 4 bases, with 22 bases spanning the gap. Per germline, CDR1 WNHNN and CDR2 SYGVQD (reference sequence). This CDR3 comprises 18 residues. DNA of the CDR3: TGCGCCAGCAGTGATTGGGTAGGGAAAGGGGTTTATTACAATGAGCAGTTCTTC. It translates to CASSDWVGKGVYYNEQFF.

The chain combines TRBV5-6 with TRBJ1-2, with TRBD1 matching over 7 bases. Trimming cost V 0 bases and J 6 bases; bases outside gene matches: 2. CDR3 size: 13 residues. CDR1 is SGHDT and CDR2 is YYEEEE in the germline V gene. The CDR3 nucleotides are TGTGCCAGCAGCTTGGAGGGGGCGGATGGCTACACCTTC. This gives the protein CASSLEGADGYTF. Based on the CDR3 plus reference TRBV5-6 and TRBJ1-2, the full variable domain is DAGVTQSPTHLIKTRGQQVTLRCSPKSGHDTVSWYQQALGQGPQFIFQYYEEEERQRGNFPDRFSGHQFPNYSSELNVNALLLGDSALYLCASSLEGADGYTFGSGTRLTVV.

This clone was detected only once. The chain joins TRBV25-1 to TRBJ2-7; TRBD2 is a possible D gene (6 bases). CDR1 is MGHDK and CDR2 is SYGVNS in the germline V gene. The CDR3 sequence is 15 residues long. V was cut by 6 bases and J by 3 bases, with 18 bases left in between. Here the CDR3 reads CASSGGGQPLYEQYF. As DNA, the CDR3 is TGTGCCAGCAGCGGGGGTGGGCAGCCACTCTACGAGCAGTACTTC.

The genes are TRBV19 and TRBJ1-4; TRBD1 agrees at 10 bases. Germline CDR1 is LNHDA and CDR2 is SQIVND (reference sequence). The ends lost 5 bases at V and 4 bases at J; junction bases unmatched: 16. The CDR3 runs 19 residues. DNA for the CDR3: TGTGCCAGTAGTCCCCATATTTCGGGACAGGGGATAGGTAATGAAAAACTGTTTTTT. Residues: CASSPHISGQGIGNEKLFF.

This chain connects TRBV5-1 to TRBJ1-6, with unresolved D. The CDR3 runs to 14 residues. V lost 0 bases and J lost 4, with 5 bases in between. Germline CDR1 is SGHRS and CDR2 is YFSETQ. Here the CDR3 DNA reads TGCGCCAGCAGCTTGGGCCAGTATAATTCACCCCTCCACTTT. This encodes CASSLGQYNSPLHF.

V usage is TRBV27 and J usage is TRBJ2-7; D may be TRBD2 (6 bases). The V gene's germline CDR1 is MNHEY and CDR2 SMNVEV (reference sequence). The ends were cut back, 5 bases at V and 9 bases at J, with 17 bases in the middle. This CDR3 comprises 13 residues. CDR3 in DNA: TGTGCCAGCAGTCTCGGGGGTGCGGCGAGGCAGTACTTC. It encodes CASSLGGAARQYF.